The rows below give T cell receptor beta chains drawn from one sample of a study of patients and donors after allogeneic stem cell transplantation. In TCRdb, the RT-PCR reads were re-called with MiXCR into one record per CDR3 protein. The sample has a few hundred thousand distinct CDR3 sequences, roughly 14% seen once; the top ten hold 9.5% to 13%. Sequencing was carried out using blood, either unsorted or a sorted T cell fraction (not recorded which). The receptor source for this set is a human donor who was either an allogeneic HSCT recipient or a stem cell or donor lymphocyte infusion donor (not recorded which). It is not recorded whose cells these are; they may come from a transplant donor. The CDR3 runs from the conserved cysteine through the conserved F or W. A D gene is named only where the DNA matches it firmly. Size is stated for part of the rows, as once, few or many counts, or as a class when the clone is expanded.

clone size	V gene	CDR3 length	D gene	J gene	CDR3 DNA	CDR3 protein
few	TRBV7-9	15	-	TRBJ1-4	TGTGCCAGCAGCCCTGGGGGCAGGGCAAATGAAAAACTGTTTTTT	CASSPGGRANEKLFF
few	TRBV25-1	17	TRBD2	TRBJ2-5	TGTGCCAGCAGTGAATGGGGGCCTAGCGGGGGTCGAGAGACCCAGTACTTC	CASSEWGPSGGRETQYF
many	TRBV10-2	15	TRBD2	TRBJ2-5	TGCGCCAGCAGCAATCCAGCGGGGGGCCAGGAGACCCAGTACTTC	CASSNPAGGQETQYF
few	TRBV30	12	-	TRBJ2-1	TGTGCCTGGAGTTCTAGCTACAATGAGCAGTTCTTC	CAWSSSYNEQFF
-	TRBV6-2/TRBV6-3	14	-	TRBJ2-7	TGTGCCAGCAGTAACCCCGGAGGGGCGAACGAGCAGTACTTC	CASSNPGGANEQYF
few	TRBV14	17	-	TRBJ1-1	TGTGCCAGCAGCCAGCGTATAGGAGGGGCTAGGAACACTGAAGCTTTCTTT	CASSQRIGGARNTEAFF
-	TRBV5-1	12	TRBD2	TRBJ2-5	TGCGCCAGCAAAGCGGGGAGGGAGACCCAGTACTTC	CASKAGRETQYF
-	TRBV20-1	13	-	TRBJ2-5	TGCAGTGCTAGCGGGGGGCCCCGGGAGACCCAGTACTTC	CSASGGPRETQYF
-	TRBV7-2	17	TRBD2	TRBJ2-1	TGTGCCAGCAGCTCCGATCCCATGTGGCTAGCGGACGATGAGCAGTTCTTC	CASSSDPMWLADDEQFF
-	TRBV20-1	13	-	TRBJ1-2	TGCAGTGCTAATTTCGGACCTAACTATGGCTACACCTTC	CSANFGPNYGYTF
few	TRBV6-5	16	TRBD1	TRBJ1-2	TGTGCCAGCAGTTACGGGAGGGGACAGGGCTTCTCTGGCTACACCTTC	CASSYGRGQGFSGYTF
few	TRBV6-2/TRBV6-3	15	-	TRBJ1-3	TGTGCCAGCAGTTACGACGCCGATCCTGGAAACACCATATATTTT	CASSYDADPGNTIYF